The 2 T cell receptor beta chains below come from one sample, sequenced in a study of CD8 T cells in ankylosing spondylitis. Via MiXCR, TCRdb re-called the 5' RACE reads, giving one row per CDR3 protein. The sample lists about 170,000 distinct CDR3 sequences, around 19% occurring once. The sequenced sample was blood, either unsorted or a sorted T cell fraction (not recorded which). These receptors were taken from a male donor with ankylosing spondylitis or in good health (not recorded which).

This chain links TRBV7-9 with TRBJ1-1, with TRBD1 as a possible D gene (6 bases). V was trimmed by 6 bases and J by 4 bases, leaving 15 bases between them. Germline V gives CDR1 SEHNR, CDR2 FQNEAQ (reference sequence). There are 14 residues in the CDR3. CDR3 amino acids: CASSWPDRTTEAFF. CDR3 sequence (DNA): TGTGCCAGCAGTTGGCCCGACAGGACCACTGAAGCTTTCTTT.

This clonotype was found a few times. The chain has TRBV4-1 and TRBJ1-1; the D is unclear. Per the germline V gene, CDR1 is MGHRA and CDR2 is YSYEKL. Trimming took 5 bases from V and 0 from J, leaving 13 bases between them. The CDR3 is made up of 15 amino acids. CDR3 region: CASSSRATMNTEAFF. Written as DNA, the CDR3 is TGCGCCAGCAGCTCAAGGGCCACCATGAACACTGAAGCTTTCTTT.